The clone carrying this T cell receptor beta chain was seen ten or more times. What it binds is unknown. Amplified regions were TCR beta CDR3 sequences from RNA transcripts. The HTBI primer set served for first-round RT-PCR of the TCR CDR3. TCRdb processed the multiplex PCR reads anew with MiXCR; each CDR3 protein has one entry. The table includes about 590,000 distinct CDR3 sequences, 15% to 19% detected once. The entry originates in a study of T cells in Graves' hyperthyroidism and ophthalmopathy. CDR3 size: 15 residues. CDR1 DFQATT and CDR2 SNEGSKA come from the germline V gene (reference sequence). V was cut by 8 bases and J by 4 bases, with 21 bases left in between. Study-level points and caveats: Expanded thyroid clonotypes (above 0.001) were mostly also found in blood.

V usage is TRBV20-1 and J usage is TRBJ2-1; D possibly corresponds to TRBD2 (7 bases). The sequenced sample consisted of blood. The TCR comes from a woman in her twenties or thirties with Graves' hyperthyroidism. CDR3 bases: TGCAGTCCTTGGGGGAGAGCGGGGACATACAATGAGCAGTTCTTC. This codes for CSPWGRAGTYNEQFF.